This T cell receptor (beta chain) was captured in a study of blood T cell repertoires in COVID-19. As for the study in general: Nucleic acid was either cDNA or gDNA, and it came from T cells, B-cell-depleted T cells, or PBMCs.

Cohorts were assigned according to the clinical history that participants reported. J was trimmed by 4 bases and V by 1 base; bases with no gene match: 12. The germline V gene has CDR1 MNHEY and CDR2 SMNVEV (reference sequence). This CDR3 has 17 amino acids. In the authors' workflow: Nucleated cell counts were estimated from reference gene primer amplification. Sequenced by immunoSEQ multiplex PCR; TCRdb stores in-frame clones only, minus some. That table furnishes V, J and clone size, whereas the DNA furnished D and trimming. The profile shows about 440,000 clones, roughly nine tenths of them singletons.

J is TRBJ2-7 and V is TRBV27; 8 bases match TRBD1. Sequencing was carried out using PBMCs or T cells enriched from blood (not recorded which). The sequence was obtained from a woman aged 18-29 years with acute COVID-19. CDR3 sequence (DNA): TGTGCCAGCAGTTTATACCCCGGACAGGGCTTCTCTTACGAGCAGTACTTC. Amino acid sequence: CASSLYPGQGFSYEQYF.